The clone carrying this T cell receptor (beta chain) was found once. Seattle researchers signed up patients amid active infection and tracked them longitudinally. This sample is drawn from a study of blood T cell repertoires in COVID-19. Study as a whole: Samples representing acute and convalescent COVID-19 were sourced from the United States, Italy and Spain.

In the original workflow: Counts of nucleated cells, estimated from reference gene primer amplification, were obtained. Sequencing used immunoSEQ multiplex PCR; TCRdb keeps in-frame clones, though not all of them. That table gives V, J and clone size, and the DNA gave D and trimming. Altogether just over 300,000 clones are present, 89% being singletons, with the ten largest covering 1.8%. This TCR derives from a woman between 25 and 40 years old with COVID-19, enrolled during active disease. Sequenced material: peripheral blood.

The CDR3 region has the DNA TGTGCCAGCAGTTTATCACAGGTGCTGAGCTCTGGGGCCAACGTCCTGACTTTC. Protein product: CASSLSQVLSSGANVLTF. The chain has TRBV27 and TRBJ2-6, with D possibly TRBD1 on 5 matching bases. Per the germline V gene, CDR1 is MNHEY and CDR2 is SMNVEV (reference sequence). CDR3 length equals 18 residues. The V and J ends lost 0 bases and 0 bases respectively, with 12 bases between them.